A single T cell receptor beta chain is shown here with its context. These data are taken from a study of blood T cell repertoires in COVID-19. Overall study context: Samples representing acute and convalescent COVID-19 were sourced from the United States, Italy and Spain. PBMCs, B-cell-depleted T cells, or T cells were the source of the cDNA or gDNA that made up the material.

Original processing notes: Counts of nucleated cells, estimated from reference gene primer amplification, were obtained. Assay: immunoSEQ multiplex PCR; the TCRdb copy retains only in-frame clones and omits some. The V and J calls and the clone size are those of that table, but D and trimming were determined from the DNA. The repertoire holds 40,000 or so clones, with about 85% as singletons. CDR1 is LGHNA and CDR2 is YSLEER in the germline V gene. The length of the CDR3 is 15 residues. J was trimmed by 5 bases and V by 3 bases; bases with no gene match: 9. The V gene is TRBV4-3, the J gene TRBJ2-5; the match to TRBD2 covers 7 bases. This TCR came from a woman between 70 and 85 years old in a cohort sampled during active COVID-19. Sequencing used peripheral blood. The CDR3 sequence: CASSQGRAVGETQYF. The CDR3, as DNA: TGCGCCAGCAGCCAGGGGAGGGCCGTCGGGGAGACCCAGTACTTC.